This T cell receptor (beta chain) was sequenced during a study of blood T cells in healthy people across ages. Germline V gene sequence: CDR1 SGHRS, CDR2 YFSETQ. The CDR3 contains 14 residues. V shed 0 bases and J shed 4 bases, with 9 bases lying between them. The use of a sample-barcoded 5' primer and a J-beta primer mix characterized a second PCR of roughly 6 to 11 cycles. Each cDNA was tagged by a template-switch adaptor containing 12 random nucleotides. Each CDR3 protein is one row after TCRdb ran MiXCR on the 5' RACE reads. The sample holds roughly 1.6 million distinct CDR3 sequences, roughly a third seen once. This clonotype was recorded once.

V usage is TRBV5-1 and J usage is TRBJ2-3; possible D gene TRBD1, 6 bases. The origin of this receptor is a woman in her twenties or thirties in good health. Sequenced: blood. The CDR3 bases are TGCGCCAGCAGCTTGGTGGACAGCGCAGATACGCAGTATTTT. Its translation: CASSLVDSADTQYF.